Presented here are 30 T cell receptor beta chains from one specimen sequenced in a study of cytomegalovirus exposure and HLA in healthy donors. PCR used 60 Vbeta primers and 13 Jbeta primers. Assay: immunoSEQ multiplex PCR; the TCRdb copy retains only in-frame clones and omits some. The sample consists of approximately 160,000 clones, 68% of them appearing once. Source material: PBMCs. The receptors here all came from a woman in her thirties or forties in good health and CMV-seropositive.

The V call is TRBV7-2, the J call TRBJ2-1, with D perhaps TRBD2 (5 bases). Trimming removed 3 bases at V and 5 bases at J, with 14 bases between. This CDR3 region has 15 residues. The germline V gene encodes CDR1 SGHTA and CDR2 FQGNSA. In DNA form, the CDR3 reads TGTGCCAGCAGCTTCCGTGAGGGCCCAGACAATGAGCAGTTCTTC. Protein sequence: CASSFREGPDNEQFF.

In this sample, this clone turned up a few times. V and J are TRBV27 and TRBJ1-5; 9 bases fit TRBD1. Losses at the gene ends were 5 bases for V and 4 bases for J; bases not matched to a gene: 9. The CDR3 has 16 residues. CDR1 is MNHEY, CDR2 SMNVEV, per germline (reference sequence). In DNA, the CDR3 is TGTGCCAGCAGTACGACGGCCGGGACAGGGAATCAGCCCCAGCATTTT. Translated: CASSTTAGTGNQPQHF.

The chain joins TRBV6-1 to TRBJ1-4, with a tentative D call TRBD1 (5 bases). CDR3 length equals 16 residues. Trimming removed 0 bases at V and 4 bases at J, with 12 bases between. Germline CDR1 is MNHNS and CDR2 is SASEGT. The CDR3 region has the DNA TGTGCCAGCAGTGAAGCCCGCGGGGACCTTAATGAAAAACTGTTTTTT. Translation: CASSEARGDLNEKLFF.

The rearrangement links TRBV29-1 to TRBJ1-1, with D possibly matching TRBD1 (5 bases). This CDR3 comprises 13 residues. Trimming took 4 bases from V and 0 from J, leaving 9 bases between them. Germline CDR1 is SQVTM and CDR2 is ANQGSEA. CDR3 residues: CSVGEQVNTEAFF. The CDR3 DNA sequence: TGCAGCGTTGGAGAACAGGTGAACACTGAAGCTTTCTTT. Drawing the rest from reference TRBV29-1 and TRBJ1-1, the complete variable domain is SAVISQKPSRDICQRGTSLTIQCQVDSQVTMMFWYRQQPGQSLTLIATANQGSEATYESGFVIDKFPISRPNLTFSTLTVSNMSPEDSSIYLCSVGEQVNTEAFFGQGTRLTVV.

The genes are TRBV10-3 and TRBJ2-1, with 11 nucleotides matching TRBD2. The CDR3 runs to 15 residues. Germline V lookup: CDR1 ENHRY, CDR2 SYGVKD. Germline trimming cut 4 bases from V and 5 bases from J; bases unmatched to any gene: 4. The CDR3 nucleotides read TGTGCCATCAGTGGGACTAGCGGGCGAGACAATGAGCAGTTCTTC. Protein sequence: CAISGTSGRDNEQFF.

A single count supports this clone. V and J are TRBV29-1 and TRBJ2-1; tentatively, D is TRBD2 (6 bases). Trimming stripped 3 bases from V and 9 bases from J, with 9 bases between. CDR3 length: 11 residues. Germline V lookup: CDR1 SQVTM, CDR2 ANQGSEA. The CDR3 spells CSVDRGIEQFF. CDR3 DNA sequence: TGCAGCGTTGACCGGGGGATTGAGCAGTTCTTC.

This clone was seen only once. Other DNA sequences in the sample encode the same CDR3. The J gene is TRBJ1-6, the V gene TRBV5-1; 9 bases map to TRBD1. V dropped 0 bases and J dropped 10; count of bases not matched to a gene: 5. Germline V gene sequence: CDR1 SGHRS, CDR2 YFSETQ. The CDR3 length is 15 residues. As DNA, the CDR3 is TGCGCCAGCAGCTTGGGGGGGACAGGGCGCTCACCCCTCCACTTT. Amino acids: CASSLGGTGRSPLHF.

As for this clone: At one boundary the junction diverges from the germline segment, which might be a read error. This chain uses TRBV29-1 with TRBJ2-7; D is ambiguous. Germline CDR1 is SQVTM and CDR2 is ANQGSEA. The CDR3 has 13 residues. The CDR3 sequence: CICNQKAAYEQYF. For the CDR3, the DNA is TGTATTTGCAACCAGAAGGCGGCATACGAGCAGTACTTC.

J is TRBJ1-2 and V is TRBV25-1; D not certain. CDR1 is MGHDK, CDR2 SYGVNS, per germline. Trimming removed 3 bases from V and 1 base from J, with 6 bases in between. The CDR3 consists of 13 residues. In DNA, the CDR3 is TGTGCCAGCAGTGACCGCGTTAACTATGGCTACACCTTC. Its translation is CASSDRVNYGYTF.

This clone was counted only a few times. The chain couples TRBV5-6 to TRBJ1-2; 7 nucleotides line up with TRBD1. Unmatched junction bases numbered 4, after V lost 3 bases and J lost 2 bases. Per germline, CDR1 SGHDT and CDR2 YYEEEE. This CDR3 has 14 amino acids. CDR3 sequence (DNA): TGTGCCAGCAGCTACGACAGGGCGAACTATGGCTACACCTTC. It encodes CASSYDRANYGYTF.

This clone showed up just once. The chain uses TRBV5-1 and TRBJ2-3; 8 bases align to TRBD2. The CDR3 totals 18 residues. With 0 bases clipped from V and 6 bases from J, the junction kept 15 bases outside the gene matches. Germline V CDR1 and CDR2: SGHRS, YFSETQ. CDR3 sequence (DNA): TGCGCCAGCAGCTTGGAACCTACTAGCGGCTCGGGCGGGGATACGCAGTATTTT. This codes for CASSLEPTSGSGGDTQYF.

By sample share, this clone is medium-sized (0.01 to 0.1%). The chain couples TRBV28 to TRBJ2-5, with TRBD2 matching 14 bases. Germline V gene sequence: CDR1 MDHEN, CDR2 SYDVKM. The CDR3 runs to 15 residues. J lost 3 bases, V lost 6 bases, and 3 bases had no gene match. The CDR3 loop reads CASREGLAGEETQYF. The CDR3, as DNA: TGTGCCAGCAGGGAGGGACTAGCGGGAGAAGAGACCCAGTACTTC.

The CDR3 DNA is TGCGCCAGCAGCCAAGATGAGAACATTCAGTACTTC. Translated, it gives CASSQDENIQYF. The V and J genes are TRBV4-1 and TRBJ2-4; D not certain. Per germline, CDR1 MGHRA and CDR2 YSYEKL. The CDR3 covers 12 residues. With 0 bases removed from V and 7 bases from J, the gap between germline ends came to 4 bases.

The rearrangement joins TRBV4-2 to TRBJ1-3; D is uncertain. This CDR3 region has 15 residues. V was shortened by 0 bases and J by 4 bases, with 10 bases between the two germline ends. Looked up from germline, CDR1 is LGHNA and CDR2 is YNFKEQ. The CDR3 here is CASSQDNKQGNTIYF. The DNA for the CDR3 is TGTGCCAGCAGCCAAGATAATAAACAGGGAAACACCATATATTTT.

The chain joins TRBV28 to TRBJ2-5; tentative D call: TRBD1 (5 bases). The V gene lost 10 bases and the J gene lost 2 bases, with 17 bases spanning the gap. CDR3 length: 14 amino acids. Looked up from germline, CDR1 is MDHEN and CDR2 is SYDVKM. The CDR3 loop is CAIKPLAGQETQYF. The CDR3 DNA reads as TGTGCCATCAAACCGCTGGCAGGGCAAGAGACCCAGTACTTC.

This clone was counted between two and nine times. The chain links TRBV7-8 to TRBJ1-3; 8 bases are shared with TRBD1. The trim removed 5 bases at V and 6 bases at J, leaving 9 bases unmatched. This CDR3 has 15 residues. CDR1 and CDR2 (germline): SGHVS, FQNEAQ. In nucleotides, the CDR3 is TGTGCCAGCAGCACCGACAGGGGAGGAGTAAACACCATATATTTT. It encodes CASSTDRGGVNTIYF.

J is TRBJ2-7 and V is TRBV10-1; unclear D gene. Trimming pared 4 bases from V and 2 bases from J, leaving 9 bases between. Looked up from germline, CDR1 is WNHNN and CDR2 is SYGVQD (reference sequence). There are 13 residues in the CDR3. CDR3 in DNA: TGCGCCAGCAGTGGGCTTCACCCCTACGAGCAGTACTTC. It yields the protein CASSGLHPYEQYF.

The gene calls are TRBV19 and TRBJ1-5; D may be TRBD1 (6 bases). Germline values: CDR1 LNHDA, CDR2 SQIVND (reference sequence). The CDR3 is 14 amino acids. The V end was cut by 3 bases, the J end by 3 bases, with 9 bases between. The DNA for the CDR3 is TGTGCCAGTAGTATGGACAGCTTCAATCAGCCCCAGCATTTT. Translated: CASSMDSFNQPQHF.

This clone has more than one count but fewer than ten. This chain connects TRBV10-3 to TRBJ2-3; TRBD1 aligns across 9 bases. Germline V lookup: CDR1 ENHRY, CDR2 SYGVKD. V shed 5 bases and J 3 bases; nucleotides not matched to a gene: 9. The CDR3 extends over 16 amino acids. CDR3 sequence: CAISLRDRVRTDTQYF. CDR3 in DNA: TGTGCCATCAGTCTAAGGGACAGGGTTAGGACAGATACGCAGTATTTT.

The chain links TRBV4-3 to TRBJ2-7, with 11 bases matching TRBD2. CDR1 is LGHNA, CDR2 YSLEER, per germline. Trimming removed 0 bases from V and 2 bases from J; junction bases left unmatched: 18. The CDR3 length is 21 residues. CDR3 region: CASSQETSRKGSGRVTYEQYF. The CDR3 nucleotides read TGCGCCAGCAGCCAAGAGACTAGCAGGAAGGGTAGCGGGAGGGTAACCTACGAGCAGTACTTC.

J is TRBJ2-7 and V is TRBV19; D might be TRBD2 (6 bases). Per the germline V gene, CDR1 is LNHDA and CDR2 is SQIVND (reference sequence). This CDR3 has 13 residues. V dropped 3 bases and J dropped 1 base, with 7 bases sitting between them. CDR3 amino acids: CASSIGTSYEQYF. The CDR3 nucleotides read TGTGCCAGTAGTATCGGGACTTCCTACGAGCAGTACTTC.

The V gene is TRBV28, the J gene TRBJ2-5; no firm D call. Germline V gene lookup returns CDR1 MDHEN and CDR2 SYDVKM. CDR3 length: 13 amino acids. V was trimmed by 3 bases and J by 1 base, leaving 6 bases between them. The CDR3 bases are TGTGCCAGCAGTTTCAGCGTCCAAGAGACCCAGTACTTC. This sequence encodes CASSFSVQETQYF. The variable domain in full, completed from reference TRBV28 and TRBJ2-5, reads DVKVTQSSRYLVKRTGEKVFLECVQDMDHENMFWYRQDPGLGLRLIYFSYDVKMKEKGDIPEGYSVSREKKERFSLILESASTNQTSMYLCASSFSVQETQYFGPGTRLLVL.

The V gene is TRBV5-1, the J gene TRBJ1-1, with 7 bases that match TRBD1. Per germline, CDR1 SGHRS and CDR2 YFSETQ. The CDR3 spans 16 residues. J lost 0 bases, V lost 2 bases, and 7 bases had no gene match. In nucleotides, the CDR3 is TGCGCCAGCAGCTTAACCAAGGGGGCGATGAACACTGAAGCTTTCTTT. Protein: CASSLTKGAMNTEAFF.

The CDR3 is CASSHGSSSDTGELFF. The CDR3 region has the DNA TGTGCCAGCAGCCATGGTAGTAGTTCTGACACCGGGGAGCTGTTTTTT. The chain has TRBV4-2 and TRBJ2-2; no clear D. Between the trimmed V and J ends, which lost 3 bases and 3 bases, there was a span of 14 bases. Germline V gives CDR1 LGHNA, CDR2 YNFKEQ. The CDR3 loop spans 16 amino acids.

The count of this clone is one. The chain links TRBV5-4 to TRBJ1-3; 9 bases fit TRBD1. The CDR3 runs to 15 residues. Germline assignment: CDR1 SGHNT and CDR2 YYREEE (reference sequence). V dropped 0 bases and J dropped 2; count of bases not matched to a gene: 0. The CDR3 sequence is CASSLGTGAGNTIYF. CDR3 in DNA: TGTGCCAGCAGCTTGGGGACAGGGGCTGGAAACACCATATATTTT. Looking up the rest from reference TRBV5-4 and TRBJ1-3 gives the full variable domain: ETGVTQSPTHLIKTRGQQVTLRCSSQSGHNTVSWYQQALGQGPQFIFQYYREEENGRGNFPPRFSGLQFPNYSSELNVNALELDDSALYLCASSLGTGAGNTIYFGEGSWLTVV.

The V call is TRBV15, the J call TRBJ1-2; no clear D. V dropped 0 bases and J dropped 8 bases, with 13 bases sitting between them. This CDR3 is 14 amino acids long. The germline CDR1 and CDR2 sequences are LNHNV and YYDKDF (reference sequence). The CDR3 nucleotides read TGTGCCACCAGCAGAGATCGAGAGCGGGAGGGCTACACCTTC. Encoded protein: CATSRDREREGYTF. Based on the CDR3 plus reference TRBV15 and TRBJ1-2, the full variable domain is DAMVIQNPRYQVTQFGKPVTLSCSQTLNHNVMYWYQQKSSQAPKLLFHYYDKDFNNEADTPDNFQSRRPNTSFCFLDIRSPGLGDTAMYLCATSRDREREGYTFGSGTRLTVV.

The chain employs TRBV10-3 and TRBJ2-1, with D possibly TRBD2 on 6 matching bases. V lost 7 bases and J 6 bases, leaving 16 bases between the germline ends. The CDR3 has 14 amino acids. The germline V gene encodes CDR1 ENHRY and CDR2 SYGVKD. CDR3 nucleotide sequence: TGTGCCATCACTGGGGGGTTACGAACCAATGAGCAGTTCTTC. This codes for CAITGGLRTNEQFF.

This rearrangement joins TRBV7-2 to TRBJ1-2; tentative D call: TRBD1 (6 bases). Germline V gene sequence: CDR1 SGHTA, CDR2 FQGNSA. Trimming cost V 0 bases and J 8 bases, with 16 bases left between them. The CDR3 has 15 amino acids. The CDR3, as DNA: TGTGCCAGCAGCTTAGCGGTGCCAGGGGTGGGAGGCTACACCTTC. Its translation: CASSLAVPGVGGYTF.

This clone has a single count. The chain combines TRBV15 with TRBJ1-3; a weak D match, TRBD1 (6 bases). Per the germline V gene, CDR1 is LNHNV and CDR2 is YYDKDF (reference sequence). V lost 6 bases, J lost 2 bases, and 11 bases lay in between. This CDR3 contains 14 residues. Here the CDR3 reads CATSPNRAGNTIYF. The DNA for the CDR3 is TGTGCCACCAGTCCGAACAGGGCTGGAAACACCATATATTTT.

CDR3 residues: CASSFGLVGETQYF. The CDR3 bases are TGTGCCAGTAGTTTCGGACTAGTTGGAGAGACCCAGTACTTC. The J gene is TRBJ2-5, the V gene TRBV19; 7 positions match TRBD2. The CDR3 contains 14 residues. The V segment lost 5 bases and the J segment 4 bases; nucleotides outside the gene matches: 7. The germline gives CDR1 LNHDA, CDR2 SQIVND (reference sequence).